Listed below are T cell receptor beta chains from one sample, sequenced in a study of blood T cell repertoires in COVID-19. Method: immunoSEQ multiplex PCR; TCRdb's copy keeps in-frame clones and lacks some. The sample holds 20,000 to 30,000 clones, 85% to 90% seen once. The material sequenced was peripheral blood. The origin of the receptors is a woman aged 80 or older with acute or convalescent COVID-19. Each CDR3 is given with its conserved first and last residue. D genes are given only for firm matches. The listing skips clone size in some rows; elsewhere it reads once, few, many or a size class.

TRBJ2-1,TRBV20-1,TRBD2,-,CSASFLAGAYNEQFF,TGCAGTGCTAGTTTCTTAGCGGGAGCATACAATGAGCAGTTCTTC
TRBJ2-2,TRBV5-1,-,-,CASRNGQRNTGELFF,TGCGCCAGCAGGAACGGACAGAGGAACACCGGGGAGCTGTTTTTT
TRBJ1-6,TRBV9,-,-,CASSVETDNSPLHF,TGTGCCAGCAGCGTAGAAACGGATAATTCACCCCTCCACTTT
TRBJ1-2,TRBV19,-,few,CASSTLVSNYGYTF,TGTGCCAGTAGTACCCTCGTTAGCAACTATGGCTACACCTTC
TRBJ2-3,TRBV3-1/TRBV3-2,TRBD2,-,CASSQDRLAGADTQYF,TGTGCCAGCAGCCAAGATCGCCTAGCGGGGGCAGATACGCAGTATTTT
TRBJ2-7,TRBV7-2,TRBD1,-,CASSFSPGQGANEQYF,TGTGCCAGCAGCTTCTCTCCGGGACAGGGGGCGAACGAGCAGTACTTC
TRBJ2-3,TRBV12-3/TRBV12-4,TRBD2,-,CASRPSGADTQYF,TGTGCCAGCAGACCTAGCGGGGCAGATACGCAGTATTTT
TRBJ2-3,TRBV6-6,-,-,CASSSYGESTDTQYF,TGTGCCAGCAGTTCTTACGGGGAAAGCACAGATACGCAGTATTTT
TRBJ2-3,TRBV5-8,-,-,CASSLVPRDTQYF,TGTGCCAGCAGCTTGGTTCCGCGGGATACGCAGTATTTT
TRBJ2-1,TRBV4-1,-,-,CASSPRVDHNEQFF,TGCGCCAGCAGCCCCCGCGTTGATCACAATGAGCAGTTCTTC
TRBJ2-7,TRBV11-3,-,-,CASSPGTVSYEQYF,TGTGCCAGCAGTCCCGGGACTGTCTCCTACGAGCAGTACTTC
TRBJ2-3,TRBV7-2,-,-,CASSPRPPSWTSTDTQYF,TGTGCCAGCAGCCCCCGCCCCCCTAGCTGGACTAGCACAGATACGCAGTATTTT
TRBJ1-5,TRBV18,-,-,CASSPSQNQPQHF,TGTGCCAGCTCACCCTCTCAGAATCAGCCCCAGCATTTT
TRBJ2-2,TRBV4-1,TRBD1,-,CASSHPGQGGTGELFF,TGCGCCAGCAGCCACCCAGGACAGGGAGGCACCGGGGAGCTGTTTTTT
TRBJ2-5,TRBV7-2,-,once,CASSLVLRGPVQETQYF,TGTGCCAGCAGCTTAGTCTTGCGGGGCCCCGTCCAAGAGACCCAGTACTTC
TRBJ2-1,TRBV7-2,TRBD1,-,CASSLKGTGDYNEQFF,TGTGCCAGCAGCTTAAAAGGGACAGGGGACTACAATGAGCAGTTCTTC
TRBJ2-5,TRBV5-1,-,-,CASSLELGGPFLGGSRQETQYF,TGCGCCAGCAGCTTGGAGCTTGGCGGGCCCTTCCTGGGAGGAAGTCGGCAAGAGACCCAGTACTTC
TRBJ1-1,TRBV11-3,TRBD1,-,CASSAGQLNTEAFF,TGTGCCAGCAGCGCGGGACAGCTGAACACTGAAGCTTTCTTT
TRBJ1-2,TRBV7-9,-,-,CASSFGGGGGGYGYTF,TGTGCCAGCAGCTTTGGCGGTGGCGGCGGAGGCTATGGCTACACCTTC
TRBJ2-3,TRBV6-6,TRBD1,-,CASSYSVDRGNTQYF,TGTGCCAGCAGTTACTCGGTGGACAGGGGAAATACGCAGTATTTT
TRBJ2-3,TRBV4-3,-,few,CASSQGINQATDTQYF,TGCGCCAGCAGCCAAGGTATAAACCAAGCCACAGATACGCAGTATTTT
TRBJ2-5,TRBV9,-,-,CASSAQGQGLRETQYF,TGTGCCAGCAGCGCCCAGGGTCAGGGGCTTAGGGAGACCCAGTACTTC
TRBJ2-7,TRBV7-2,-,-,CASSLAAQYTYEQYF,TGTGCCAGCAGCTTAGCAGCACAGTACACCTACGAGCAGTACTTC
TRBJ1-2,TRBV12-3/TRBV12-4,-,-,CASSPNRVDGYTF,TGTGCCAGCAGTCCTAACAGGGTCGATGGCTACACCTTC
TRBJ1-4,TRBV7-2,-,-,CASSLGGKRGGELFF,TGTGCCAGCAGCTTAGGGGGTAAAAGGGGTGGGGAACTGTTTTTT
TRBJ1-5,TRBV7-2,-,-,CASSPRGQDSNQPQHF,TGTGCCAGCAGCCCGAGAGGGCAGGATAGCAATCAGCCCCAGCATTTT
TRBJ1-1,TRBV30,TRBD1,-,CAWSVKDRVLEAFF,TGTGCCTGGAGTGTAAAGGACAGGGTTTTGGAAGCTTTCTTT
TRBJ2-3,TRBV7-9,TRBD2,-,CASSLPETSGRDSDTQYF,TGTGCCAGCAGCTTACCGGAGACTAGCGGGAGGGATTCAGATACGCAGTATTTT
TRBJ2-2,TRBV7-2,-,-,CASSLRPGNGELFF,TGTGCCAGCAGCTTACGGCCGGGGAACGGGGAGCTGTTTTTT
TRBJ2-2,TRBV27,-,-,CASSFGVNTGELFF,TGTGCCAGCAGTTTCGGGGTAAACACCGGGGAGCTGTTTTTT
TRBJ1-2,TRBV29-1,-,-,CSVAAGRYGYTF,TGCAGCGTTGCGGCGGGCCGCTATGGCTACACCTTC
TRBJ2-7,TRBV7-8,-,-,CASSLAPGTPYF,TGTGCCAGCAGCTTAGCCCCCGGGACACCATACTTC
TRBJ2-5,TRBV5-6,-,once,CASSFGVLGNF,TGTGCCAGCAGCTTCGGAGTTTTAGGTAACTTC
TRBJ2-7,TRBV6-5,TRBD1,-,CASRIRDRGSYEQYF,TGTGCCAGCAGGATCCGGGACAGGGGCTCCTACGAGCAGTACTTC
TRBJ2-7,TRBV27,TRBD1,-,CASSSPGQGVYEQYF,TGTGCCAGCAGTTCCCCGGGACAGGGGGTCTACGAGCAGTACTTC
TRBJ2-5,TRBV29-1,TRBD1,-,CSVDGQGLAQYF,TGCAGCGTTGATGGACAGGGGCTAGCCCAGTACTTC
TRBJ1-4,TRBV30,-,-,CACQQVINEKLFF,TGTGCCTGCCAACAGGTGATTAATGAAAAACTGTTTTTT
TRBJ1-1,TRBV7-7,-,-,CASSPVSQNTEAFF,TGTGCTAGCAGCCCTGTGAGTCAGAACACTGAAGCTTTCTTT
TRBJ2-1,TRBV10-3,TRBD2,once,CAISEGPAGGPTYNEQFF,TGTGCCATCAGTGAGGGACCAGCGGGAGGGCCCACCTACAATGAGCAGTTCTTC
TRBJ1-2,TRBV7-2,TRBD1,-,CASSLNLGQQNGYTF,TGTGCCAGCAGCTTAAATCTGGGACAGCAAAATGGCTACACCTTC